This T cell receptor beta chain was obtained from a study of T cells in Graves' hyperthyroidism and ophthalmopathy. General study results and limits: Blood also showed most of the thyroid clonotypes that were expanded above 0.001.

Newly diagnosed hyperthyroidism patients aged 18 to 65 years had disease lasting under 2 months. A sample of blood taken at first hyperthyroidism diagnosis preceded any ophthalmopathy symptoms. V was cut by 4 bases and J by 8 bases, with 17 bases left in between. CDR1 and CDR2 from the germline V gene are MNHEY and SVGAGI. The CDR3 runs to 14 residues. Only one count was recorded for this clonotype. Its antigen is unidentified. The CDR3 regions of TCR beta were amplified from RNA transcripts. RT-PCR in the first round (using the HTBI primer set) targeted the TCR CDR3. One entry per CDR3 protein results from TCRdb running MiXCR on the multiplex PCR reads. The repertoire holds about 280,000 distinct CDR3 sequences, with 25% as singletons.

The source material was blood. The source is a man aged 40-49 years with Graves' hyperthyroidism that later progressed to Graves' ophthalmopathy. The chain links TRBV6-5 to TRBJ1-2; possibly TRBD1 for D (6 bases). The CDR3 DNA sequence: TGTGCCAGCAGTTTCGACAGGAGATTTAGGGGCTACACCTTC. Encoded protein: CASSFDRRFRGYTF.